Each of the 25 T cell receptor beta chains below was sequenced from the same sample in a study of PD-L1 blockade in urothelial cancer. Sequencing used immunoSEQ multiplex PCR; TCRdb keeps in-frame clones, though not all of them. The sample includes more than 60,000 clones, around nine tenths seen only once; the top ten take about 10%. This sample's time point: peripheral blood 6 weeks after treatment start. The sequencing used PBMCs, collected around atezolizumab (anti-PD-L1) treatment. These receptors originate from a man aged 55 to 70 with urothelial cancer.

This clone was detected only a few times. The chain links TRBV18 to TRBJ2-1; 8 nucleotides match TRBD2. J lost 8 bases, V lost 3 bases, and 6 bases had no gene match. The CDR3 is 14 residues long. The germline V gene has CDR1 KGHSH and CDR2 LQKENI. CDR3 in amino acids: CASSPEREYDEQFF. The CDR3 nucleotides are TGTGCCAGCTCACCTGAGCGGGAGTACGATGAGCAGTTCTTC.

This chain links TRBV7-9 with TRBJ2-3; possibly TRBD2 for D (6 bases). The germline V gene has CDR1 SEHNR and CDR2 FQNEAQ (reference sequence). CDR3 length: 16 residues. The V end was cut by 1 base, the J end by 6 bases, with 17 bases between. The CDR3 here is CASSLVAAGSYDTQYF. The CDR3 region has the DNA TGTGCCAGCAGCTTAGTTGCTGCGGGGTCGTACGATACGCAGTATTTT. The full variable domain, with the rest looked up from reference TRBV7-9 and TRBJ2-3, is DTGVSQNPRHKITKRGQNVTFRCDPISEHNRLYWYRQTLGQGPEFLTYFQNEAQLEKSRLLSDRFSAERPKGSFSTLEIQRTEQGDSAMYLCASSLVAAGSYDTQYFGPGTRLTVL.

This rearrangement joins TRBV5-4 to TRBJ1-5; perhaps TRBD1 as D (5 bases). The CDR3 is made up of 15 amino acids. Per germline, CDR1 SGHNT and CDR2 YYREEE (reference sequence). V was clipped by 4 bases and J by 5 bases, with 16 bases between them. The CDR3 loop reads CASSKGGAPYQPQHF. CDR3 DNA: TGTGCCAGCAGCAAAGGAGGGGCGCCTTATCAGCCCCAGCATTTT.

The chain recombines TRBV7-3 with TRBJ2-2; D is unresolved. The CDR3 sequence is 15 residues long. Germline values: CDR1 SGHTA, CDR2 FQGTGA. Trimming removed 2 bases from V and 2 bases from J, with 9 bases in between. The CDR3 DNA reads as TGTGCCAGCAGCTTAGGTGCCAGTAACACCGGGGAGCTGTTTTTT. It is translated as CASSLGASNTGELFF.

The V and J genes are TRBV11-3 and TRBJ2-5, with TRBD1 matching 8 bases. The CDR3 spans 14 residues. Germline trimming cut 5 bases from V and 4 bases from J; bases unmatched to any gene: 6. In germline, CDR1 is SGHNT, CDR2 YENEEA. The CDR3 sequence is CASSHGQGRETQYF. CDR3 DNA: TGTGCCAGCAGCCATGGACAGGGCAGAGAGACCCAGTACTTC.

This chain links TRBV9 with TRBJ1-5, with D perhaps matching TRBD1 (6 bases). The CDR3 runs 14 residues. V lost 4 bases and J 9 bases, leaving 17 bases between the germline ends. CDR1 SGDLS and CDR2 YYNGEE come from the germline V gene. CDR3 nucleotide sequence: TGTGCCAGCAGCCCCAGACAGGCGCAGGGGCCCCAGCATTTT. This encodes CASSPRQAQGPQHF.

The rearrangement joins TRBV11-3 to TRBJ2-7, with TRBD1 identical over 7 bases. Germline V lookup: CDR1 SGHNT, CDR2 YENEEA. Trimming cost V 4 bases and J 5 bases; bases outside gene matches: 11. The CDR3 covers 15 residues. In DNA, the CDR3 is TGTGCCAGCAGCTCCCTAACAGGGGCCTTCAACGAGCAGTACTTC. Its translation: CASSSLTGAFNEQYF.

This clone was found once. The gene calls are TRBV19 and TRBJ1-5; 9 nucleotides line up with TRBD1. The CDR3 extends over 14 amino acids. CDR1 LNHDA and CDR2 SQIVND come from the germline V gene (reference sequence). V was clipped by 6 bases and J by 7 bases; unmatched bases: 7. CDR3 in DNA: TGTGCCAGTAGATTAGGACAGGGGCGCCAGCCCCAGCATTTT. Translated, it gives CASRLGQGRQPQHF.

The genes are TRBV6-5 and TRBJ2-1; D not resolved. The CDR3 is made up of 14 amino acids. The germline CDR1 and CDR2 sequences are MNHEY and SVGAGI. The ends were cut back, 0 bases at V and 6 bases at J, with 9 bases in the middle. In nucleotides, the CDR3 is TGTGCCAGCAGTTACTCGGGCGTTTCCAATGAGCAGTTCTTC. Translating it yields CASSYSGVSNEQFF.

This chain joins TRBV5-1 and TRBJ1-1; TRBD1 matches at 7 bases. The CDR3 totals 17 residues. The J segment lost 2 bases and the V segment lost 1 base, leaving 11 bases of the junction unmatched. Germline V gives CDR1 SGHRS, CDR2 YFSETQ. Here the CDR3 reads CASSLIFRGAGNTEAFF. CDR3 nucleotide sequence: TGCGCCAGCAGCTTGATTTTCAGGGGGGCAGGAAACACTGAAGCTTTCTTT.

This chain joins TRBV29-1 and TRBJ2-1; D perhaps matches TRBD2 (5 bases). The V gene's germline CDR1 is SQVTM and CDR2 ANQGSEA. The CDR3 has 15 residues. The V end was cut by 0 bases, the J end by 5 bases, with 14 bases between. The CDR3 is CSVEDPRPGNNEQFF. CDR3 nucleotides: TGCAGCGTTGAAGATCCAAGGCCCGGGAACAATGAGCAGTTCTTC.

The V call is TRBV19, the J call TRBJ1-1, with unresolved D. Deletions cut 1 base from V and 7 bases from J, with 13 bases between. CDR1 and CDR2 (germline): LNHDA, SQIVND (reference sequence). This CDR3 comprises 14 residues. CDR3 loop: CASSIAAQRGEAFF. DNA for the CDR3: TGTGCCAGTAGTATAGCAGCCCAACGGGGTGAAGCTTTCTTT.

About this clone itself: Sequence at one end of the junction differs from germline and may be a read error. The rearrangement uses TRBV6-1 and TRBJ1-3; no definite D call. This CDR3 is 16 amino acids long. Germline lookup yields CDR1 MNHNS and CDR2 SASEGT. CDR3 loop: CASSEGLPRTGNTIYF. CDR3 nucleotide sequence: TGTGCCAGCAGCGAAGGCCTTCCTAGGACTGGAAACACCATATATTTT.

V usage is TRBV15 and J usage is TRBJ2-7; TRBD1 matches 12 bases. V gave up 2 bases and J gave up 4 bases; unmatched junction bases: 6. The V gene's germline CDR1 is LNHNV and CDR2 YYDKDF (reference sequence). This CDR3 is built from 16 residues. The CDR3 coding sequence is TGTGCCACCAGCAGACCAACGGGACAGGGGGCTTACGAGCAGTACTTC. This gives the protein CATSRPTGQGAYEQYF.

The chain carries TRBV30 and TRBJ2-1, with 14 bases matching TRBD2. The V gene's germline CDR1 is GTSNPN and CDR2 SVGIG (reference sequence). V lost 2 bases and J lost 7; bases outside the gene matches: 4. The CDR3 covers 15 residues. This chain's CDR3 is CAWSPTSGGANEQFF. The CDR3 coding sequence is TGTGCCTGGAGTCCGACTAGCGGGGGGGCGAATGAGCAGTTCTTC.

The V and J genes are TRBV6-5 and TRBJ2-7; D not certain. This CDR3 is 15 amino acids long. Germline-derived CDR1 and CDR2 are MNHEY and SVGAGI. V lost 2 bases to trimming and J lost 4 bases, with 15 bases between them. Written as DNA, the CDR3 is TGTGCCAGCAGTTACCGTCAGACCAGCGAGTACGAGCAGTACTTC. Translation gives CASSYRQTSEYEQYF.

This clone was found once. V gene TRBV11-2 combines with J gene TRBJ2-2; D is uncertain. The CDR3 totals 15 residues. V was shortened by 5 bases and J by 1 base, with 11 bases between the two germline ends. The germline CDR1 and CDR2 sequences are SGHAT and FQNNGV. Here the CDR3 DNA reads TGTGCCAGCAGCCTGAGTGGGCAGAACACCGGGGAGCTGTTTTTT. This encodes CASSLSGQNTGELFF.

The gene calls are TRBV4-3 and TRBJ2-4; 7 nucleotides align to TRBD2. This CDR3 region has 17 residues. With 0 bases clipped from V and 7 bases from J, the junction kept 12 bases outside the gene matches. Germline assignment: CDR1 LGHNA and CDR2 YSLEER. The CDR3 DNA follows: TGCGCCAGCAGCCAAGATGTGGGAGGGTCGTCTAGGAACATTCAGTACTTC. It is translated as CASSQDVGGSSRNIQYF.

This chain connects TRBV2 to TRBJ2-1; 9 positions agree with TRBD2. Germline CDR1 and CDR2: SNHLY and FYNNEI. With V trimmed by 6 bases and J by 0 bases, 3 bases remained unmatched. The CDR3 covers 15 residues. CDR3 nucleotide sequence: TGTGCCAGCAGGGTTAGCGGGAGCTCCTACAATGAGCAGTTCTTC. Protein: CASRVSGSSYNEQFF. Complete variable domain (other parts from reference TRBV2 and TRBJ2-1): EPEVTQTPSHQVTQMGQEVILRCVPISNHLYFYWYRQILGQKVEFLVSFYNNEISEKSEIFDDQFSVERPDGSNFTLKIRSTKLEDSAMYFCASRVSGSSYNEQFFGPGTRLTVL.

J is TRBJ2-1 and V is TRBV4-2; tentatively, D is TRBD2 (6 bases). Trimming took off 0 bases at V and 6 bases at J, with 12 bases between the two ends. CDR1 LGHNA and CDR2 YNFKEQ come from the germline V gene. The CDR3 contains 15 residues. The CDR3 DNA follows: TGTGCCAGCAGCCAAGACGGAGGGGTAGGCAATGAGCAGTTCTTC. It translates to CASSQDGGVGNEQFF.

The genes are TRBV5-1 and TRBJ2-5, with 9 positions matching TRBD2. The CDR3 spans 16 residues. Germline lookup yields CDR1 SGHRS and CDR2 YFSETQ. Unmatched junction bases numbered 11, after V lost 6 bases and J lost 2 bases. The CDR3 reads CASTRRREGWQETQYF. The CDR3 DNA reads as TGCGCCAGCACCCGCCGGCGGGAGGGGTGGCAAGAGACCCAGTACTTC. The full variable domain, rest sourced from reference TRBV5-1 and TRBJ2-5, is KAGVTQTPRYLIKTRGQQVTLSCSPISGHRSVSWYQQTPGQGLQFLFEYFSETQRNKGNFPGRFSGRQFSNSRSEMNVSTLELGDSALYLCASTRRREGWQETQYFGPGTRLLVL.

V is TRBV5-1 and J is TRBJ2-1, with 7 bases matching TRBD1. The V gene's germline CDR1 is SGHRS and CDR2 YFSETQ. The ends lost 2 bases at V and 0 bases at J; junction bases unmatched: 5. CDR3 length: 16 residues. The CDR3 loop is CASSFSQGSSYNEQFF. CDR3 bases: TGCGCCAGCAGCTTCTCACAGGGGAGCTCCTACAATGAGCAGTTCTTC.

The chain uses TRBV4-1 and TRBJ1-1; no reliable D call. Trimming took off 3 bases at V and 4 bases at J, with 12 bases between the two ends. Germline CDR1 MGHRA, CDR2 YSYEKL. The CDR3 runs 14 residues. This CDR3 reads CASSHANIPTEAFF. CDR3 bases: TGCGCCAGCAGCCACGCAAACATTCCCACTGAAGCTTTCTTT.

This rearrangement joins TRBV2 to TRBJ2-2; maybe TRBD2 (5 bases). This CDR3 comprises 15 residues. CDR1 and CDR2 from the germline V gene are SNHLY and FYNNEI. V was cut by 7 bases and J by 4 bases, with 16 bases left in between. The CDR3 region is CASMTGIRSTGELFF. As DNA, the CDR3 is TGTGCCAGCATGACCGGGATTCGGAGCACCGGGGAGCTGTTTTTT.

The V and J genes are TRBV6-5 and TRBJ1-1; D remains ambiguous. The V and J ends lost 7 bases and 0 bases respectively, with 9 bases between them. CDR1 MNHEY and CDR2 SVGAGI come from the germline V gene. The CDR3 contains 13 residues. CDR3 sequence (DNA): TGTGCCAGCATTAATCCCCTGAACACTGAAGCTTTCTTT. Its protein is CASINPLNTEAFF.